Below are 2 T cell receptor beta chains sequenced from a single sample in a study of blood T cell repertoires in COVID-19. The table came from immunoSEQ multiplex PCR; TCRdb's copy has only in-frame clones and leaves some out. The table records 90,000 to 100,000 clones, around 81% of them present only once. Sequenced input: peripheral blood. The receptors were sampled from a man in his sixties with acute or convalescent COVID-19.

The V call is TRBV12-3 or TRBV12-4, the J call TRBJ1-4, with D tentatively TRBD1 (6 bases). This CDR3 is 12 amino acids long. Deletions cut 6 bases from V and 8 bases from J, with 10 bases between. The CDR3 coding sequence is TGTGCCAGCAGGGGGACACCCGAAAAACTGTTTTTT. Its protein is CASRGTPEKLFF.

The chain employs TRBV6-1 and TRBJ2-3; 7 bases are a match to TRBD2. Trimming at V came to 0 bases and at J to 0 bases, leaving 6 bases not matched to a gene. Per the germline V gene, CDR1 is MNHNS and CDR2 is SASEGT. This CDR3 spans 17 amino acids. The CDR3 bases are TGTGCCAGCAGTGAAGCCCTACTAGCGCCTAGCACAGATACGCAGTATTTT. This sequence encodes CASSEALLAPSTDTQYF.